Each of the 18 T cell receptor beta chains below was sequenced from the same sample in a study of T cell clones after liver transplantation. TCRdb keeps only in-frame clones here, not all; method: immunoSEQ multiplex PCR. The sample has about 80,000 clones, 82% seen once. Sequences were derived from CD4+ T cells from blood, sampled 46 months after liver transplant. The receptors shown here come from a human patient who received a liver transplant. Some of the T cells might come from the graft donor.

This clone was picked up a small number of times. The CDR3 sequence is CASIIDLYNEQFF. The DNA for the CDR3 is TGTGCCAGCATCATCGACTTGTACAATGAGCAGTTCTTC. V usage is TRBV6-1 and J usage is TRBJ2-1; D uncertain. Trimming stripped 7 bases from V and 4 bases from J, with 11 bases between. CDR1 and CDR2 (germline): MNHNS, SASEGT. This CDR3 is 13 amino acids long.

The gene calls are TRBV19 and TRBJ2-1; 12 nucleotides line up with TRBD2. The germline V gene has CDR1 LNHDA and CDR2 SQIVND (reference sequence). With 7 bases clipped from V and 0 bases from J, the junction kept 16 bases outside the gene matches. CDR3 length: 20 residues. The CDR3 coding sequence is TGTGCCAGTACCTACCGTGGTAAGCTAGCGGGAGGGCCCTCCTACAATGAGCAGTTCTTC. It encodes CASTYRGKLAGGPSYNEQFF.

J is TRBJ1-1 and V is TRBV11-3; D call uncertain. Trimming stripped 1 base from V and 6 bases from J, with 12 bases between. Germline V gene lookup returns CDR1 SGHNT and CDR2 YENEEA. The CDR3 covers 14 residues. The CDR3 sequence is CASSLGRGSSEAFF. DNA of the CDR3: TGTGCCAGCAGCTTAGGGAGAGGGAGCTCTGAAGCTTTCTTT.

V usage is TRBV4-3 and J usage is TRBJ2-1; TRBD2 agrees at 11 bases. The V segment lost 0 bases and the J segment 6 bases; nucleotides outside the gene matches: 13. The CDR3 runs 19 residues. CDR1 is LGHNA, CDR2 YSLEER, per germline. The CDR3 spells CASSQDGDWASGRTNEQFF. CDR3 in DNA: TGCGCCAGCAGCCAAGATGGAGATTGGGCTAGCGGGAGGACCAATGAGCAGTTCTTC.

J is TRBJ2-7 and V is TRBV11-2, with D uncertain. Germline lookup yields CDR1 SGHAT and CDR2 FQNNGV. The CDR3 contains 12 residues. Trimming cost V 5 bases and J 4 bases, with 9 bases left between them. The CDR3 coding sequence is TGTGCCAGCAGCCCGGTACGGTACGAGCAGTACTTC. Its translation is CASSPVRYEQYF.

V and J are TRBV27 and TRBJ2-7; possibly TRBD2 for D (6 bases). The V end lost 3 bases, the J end lost 2 bases, and 17 bases lay between the germline ends. Germline CDR1 MNHEY, CDR2 SMNVEV (reference sequence). The CDR3 spans 16 residues. The CDR3 reads CASSLWSTGDPYEQYF. CDR3 DNA: TGTGCCAGCAGTTTGTGGAGTACGGGGGACCCCTACGAGCAGTACTTC.

The V call is TRBV4-1, the J call TRBJ2-7, with D uncertain. The CDR3 contains 15 residues. V lost 4 bases to trimming and J lost 1 base, with 14 bases between them. Germline CDR1 and CDR2: MGHRA and YSYEKL. CDR3 protein: CASSRLQELSYEQYF. The DNA for the CDR3 is TGCGCCAGCAGCCGGTTACAAGAGTTATCCTACGAGCAGTACTTC.

The chain uses TRBV9 and TRBJ1-1, with D perhaps matching TRBD1 (6 bases). The CDR3 sequence is 18 residues long. Germline assignment: CDR1 SGDLS and CDR2 YYNGEE. Trimming removed 4 bases from V and 6 bases from J, with 28 bases in between. This CDR3 is CASSYGLYVGGAAPEAFF. The CDR3 DNA reads TGTGCCAGCAGCTATGGCTTATACGTCGGGGGCGCGGCCCCTGAAGCTTTCTTT.

This chain joins TRBV5-4 and TRBJ2-7; D is unclear. There are 13 residues in the CDR3. The germline V and J ends were trimmed by 4 bases and 5 bases, with 13 bases remaining between them. Germline CDR1 is SGHNT and CDR2 is YYREEE (reference sequence). CDR3 nucleotides: TGTGCCAGCAGCACGACACTTTCCCACGAGCAGTACTTC. Protein sequence: CASSTTLSHEQYF.

This clone has just one count. The chain recombines TRBV5-1 with TRBJ2-3; possibly TRBD1 or TRBD2 for D (6 bases each). V shed 0 bases and J shed 8 bases, with 7 bases lying between them. Germline assignment: CDR1 SGHRS and CDR2 YFSETQ. This CDR3 has 12 amino acids. As DNA, the CDR3 is TGCGCCAGCAGCTTGGAGGGGGGTACGCAGTATTTT. This codes for CASSLEGGTQYF.

This chain links TRBV30 with TRBJ1-5; the D gene is possibly TRBD1 (5 bases). Trimming cost V 1 base and J 6 bases, with 7 bases left between them. CDR3 length: 12 residues. Germline V gives CDR1 GTSNPN, CDR2 SVGIG (reference sequence). The CDR3 reads CAWSAGSQPQHF. The DNA of the CDR3 is TGTGCCTGGAGTGCAGGGTCTCAGCCCCAGCATTTT.

This clone was counted a few times. The chain employs TRBV2 and TRBJ2-1, with 13 bases identical to TRBD2. Germline-derived CDR1 and CDR2 are SNHLY and FYNNEI. The CDR3 is made up of 17 amino acids. V lost 7 bases to trimming and J lost 5 bases; unmatched junction nucleotides: 11. The CDR3 DNA reads TGTGCCAGCATGGGGGGAACCGGGACTAGCGGGAACAATGAGCAGTTCTTC. It yields the protein CASMGGTGTSGNNEQFF.

The V call is TRBV18, the J call TRBJ1-4; D is unclear. Trimming took off 3 bases at V and 1 base at J, with 15 bases between the two ends. CDR3 length equals 17 residues. Germline CDR1 KGHSH, CDR2 LQKENI. The CDR3 bases are TGTGCCAGCTCACCCCGGATGGGTGTAGGAACTAATGAAAAACTGTTTTTT. It specifies CASSPRMGVGTNEKLFF.

The chain couples TRBV28 to TRBJ2-3; D unresolved. V was trimmed by 6 bases and J by 0 bases, leaving 16 bases between them. Germline-derived CDR1 and CDR2 are MDHEN and SYDVKM. This CDR3 spans 16 amino acids. In DNA, the CDR3 is TGTGCCAGCAGCCCAGCCCCCAGCTCTAGCACAGATACGCAGTATTTT. It codes for CASSPAPSSSTDTQYF.

J is TRBJ1-1 and V is TRBV6-6, with 7 positions matching TRBD1. This CDR3 comprises 14 residues. CDR1 MNHNY and CDR2 SVGAGI come from the germline V gene (reference sequence). Trimming took 7 bases from V and 0 from J; bases not matched to a gene: 5. The CDR3 spells CASTPDRLNTEAFF. CDR3 coding DNA: TGTGCCAGCACCCCGGACAGGTTGAACACTGAAGCTTTCTTT.

The gene calls are TRBV7-2 and TRBJ1-2; D gene uncertain. V shed 5 bases and J shed 4 bases, with 14 bases lying between them. The CDR3 length is 14 residues. CDR1 is SGHTA and CDR2 is FQGNSA in the germline V gene. CDR3 sequence: CASSQEQSGYGYTF. As DNA, the CDR3 is TGTGCCAGCAGCCAAGAGCAGTCGGGCTATGGCTACACCTTC.

The chain joins TRBV13 to TRBJ2-5; no definite D call. The CDR3 runs to 16 residues. CDR1 and CDR2 (germline): PRHDT, FYEKMQ (reference sequence). V was clipped by 5 bases and J by 0 bases, with 16 bases between them. CDR3 sequence (DNA): TGTGCCAGCAGCCCCCCCCGCCGGAGAGACCAAGAGACCCAGTACTTC. The encoded protein is CASSPPRRRDQETQYF.

The chain is built from TRBV27 and TRBJ2-2; D tentatively reads TRBD1 or TRBD2 (6 bases each). Germline V gene lookup returns CDR1 MNHEY and CDR2 SMNVEV (reference sequence). This CDR3 region has 13 residues. V lost 7 bases and J lost 5, with 11 bases in between. The CDR3 loop reads CASKQGGTGELFF. The CDR3 bases are TGTGCCAGCAAACAGGGAGGAACCGGGGAGCTGTTTTTT.